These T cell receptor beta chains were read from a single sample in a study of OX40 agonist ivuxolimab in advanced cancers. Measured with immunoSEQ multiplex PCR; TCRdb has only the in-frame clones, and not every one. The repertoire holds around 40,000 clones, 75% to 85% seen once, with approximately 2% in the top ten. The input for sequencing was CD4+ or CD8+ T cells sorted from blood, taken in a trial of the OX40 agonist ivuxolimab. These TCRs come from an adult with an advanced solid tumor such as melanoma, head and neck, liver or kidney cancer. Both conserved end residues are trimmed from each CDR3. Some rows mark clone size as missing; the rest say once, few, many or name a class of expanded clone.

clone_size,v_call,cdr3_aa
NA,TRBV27,ASSLDSQYGYT
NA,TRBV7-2,ASRPPGTSVYNEQF
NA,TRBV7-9,ASGNLGDSPGILH
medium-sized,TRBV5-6,ASRGTGPSSGNTIY
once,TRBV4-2,ASSPPTGELF
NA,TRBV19,ASSIGGSSGNTIY
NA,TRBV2,ASRYDRGRYEQY
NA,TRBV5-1,ASSPRRGGYTEAF
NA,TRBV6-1,AGSKTGLIYEQY
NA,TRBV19,ASSTQRLTDTQY
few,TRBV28,ASSGGANEKLF
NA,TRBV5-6,ASSLTGAFSYNEQF
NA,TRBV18,ASSPPVKETSSYNEQF
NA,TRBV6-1,ASAERTVIDQPQH
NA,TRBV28,ASSLVGSQDGQPQH
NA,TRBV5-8,ASSRTFWNEQF
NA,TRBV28,ASRPPVLLALAGRDTQY